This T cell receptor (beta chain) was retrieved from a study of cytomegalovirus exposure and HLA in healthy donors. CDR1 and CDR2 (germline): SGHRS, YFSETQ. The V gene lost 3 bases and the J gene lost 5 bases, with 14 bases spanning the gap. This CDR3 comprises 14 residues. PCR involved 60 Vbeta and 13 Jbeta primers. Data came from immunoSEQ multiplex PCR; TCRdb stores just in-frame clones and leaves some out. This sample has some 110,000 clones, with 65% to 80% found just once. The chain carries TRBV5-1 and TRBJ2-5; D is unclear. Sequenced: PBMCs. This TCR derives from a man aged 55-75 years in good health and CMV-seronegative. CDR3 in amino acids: CASSYDVARETQYF. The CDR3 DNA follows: TGCGCCAGCAGCTACGATGTTGCGAGGGAGACCCAGTACTTC.